The T cell receptor beta chain described here comes from a study of blood T cell repertoires in COVID-19. Profiled with immunoSEQ multiplex PCR; TCRdb holds only in-frame clones, not every one. The sample yields just over 35,000 clones, about 90% seen once. Germline CDR1 is WNHNN and CDR2 is SYGVQD (reference sequence). The CDR3 length is 15 residues. The V and J ends lost 5 bases and 0 bases respectively, with 11 bases between them. There are a few counts of this clone. This TCR came from a man aged 60 to 75 with acute or convalescent COVID-19. The sample consisted of peripheral blood. The chain uses TRBV10-1 and TRBJ1-3; a possible D gene is TRBD1 (5 bases). This CDR3 reads CASSYDRSSGNTIYF. As DNA, the CDR3 is TGCGCCAGCAGTTACGACAGAAGCTCTGGAAACACCATATATTTT.